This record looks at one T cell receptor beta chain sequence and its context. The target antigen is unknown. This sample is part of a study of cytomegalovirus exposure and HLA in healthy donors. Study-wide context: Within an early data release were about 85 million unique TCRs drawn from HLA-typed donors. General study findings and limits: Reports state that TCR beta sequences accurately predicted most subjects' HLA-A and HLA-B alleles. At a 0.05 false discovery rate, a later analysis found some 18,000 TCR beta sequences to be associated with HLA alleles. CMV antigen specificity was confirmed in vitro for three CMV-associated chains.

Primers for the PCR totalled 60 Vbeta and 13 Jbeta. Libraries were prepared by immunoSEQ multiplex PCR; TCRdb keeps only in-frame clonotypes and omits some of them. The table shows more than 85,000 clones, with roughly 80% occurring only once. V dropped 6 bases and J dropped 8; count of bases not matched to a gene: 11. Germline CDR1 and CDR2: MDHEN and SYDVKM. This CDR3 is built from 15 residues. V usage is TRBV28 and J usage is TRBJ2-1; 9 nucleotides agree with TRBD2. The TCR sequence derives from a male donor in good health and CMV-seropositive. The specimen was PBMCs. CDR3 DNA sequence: TGTGCCAGCAGAGTTAGCGGGAGTGTACGATATGAGCAGTTCTTC. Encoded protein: CASRVSGSVRYEQFF. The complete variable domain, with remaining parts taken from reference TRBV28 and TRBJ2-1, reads DVKVTQSSRYLVKRTGEKVFLECVQDMDHENMFWYRQDPGLGLRLIYFSYDVKMKEKGDIPEGYSVSREKKERFSLILESASTNQTSMYLCASRVSGSVRYEQFFGPGTRLTVL.